A single sample gave rise to the 18 T cell receptor beta chains below, sequenced in a study of blood T cell repertoires in COVID-19. Profiling relied on immunoSEQ multiplex PCR, and the TCRdb table lists in-frame clones only, not all of them. The sample lists just over 90,000 clones; about 80% were seen once. Sequencing input: peripheral blood. Receptor source: a human donor in a cohort sampled during active COVID-19.

The chain couples TRBV11-2 to TRBJ2-7; D unclear. Germline CDR1 SGHAT, CDR2 FQNNGV. The CDR3 has 15 residues. V lost 4 bases, J lost 1 base, and 14 bases lay in between. CDR3 sequence reads: CASSSLGWQSYEQYF. The CDR3, as DNA: TGTGCCAGCAGCTCCCTAGGATGGCAGTCCTACGAGCAGTACTTC.

This rearrangement joins TRBV27 to TRBJ2-1; 12 nucleotides agree with TRBD2. The ends lost 2 bases at V and 3 bases at J; junction bases unmatched: 5. CDR1 is MNHEY and CDR2 is SMNVEV in the germline V gene (reference sequence). The CDR3 sequence is 17 residues long. CDR3 coding DNA: TGTGCCAGCAGTTTAAGGGCTAGCGGGGGGGTCTACAATGAGCAGTTCTTC. This translates into CASSLRASGGVYNEQFF.

The rearrangement links TRBV19 to TRBJ2-3; TRBD2 matches at 10 bases. The CDR3 covers 16 residues. V trimming: 5 bases; J trimming: 2 bases; junction bases outside the gene matches: 7. CDR1 is LNHDA and CDR2 is SQIVND in the germline V gene (reference sequence). The CDR3 spells CASSAVAGGTTDTQYF. The CDR3 nucleotides read TGTGCCAGTAGTGCGGTAGCGGGGGGAACCACAGATACGCAGTATTTT.

CDR3 in amino acids: CSILSSGGNNEQFF. CDR3 DNA sequence: TGCAGCATTTTGTCTAGCGGGGGCAACAATGAGCAGTTCTTC. This chain connects TRBV29-1 to TRBJ2-1, with 10 bases fitting TRBD2. The germline gives CDR1 SQVTM, CDR2 ANQGSEA. V shed 8 bases and J 5 bases; nucleotides not matched to a gene: 9. This CDR3 spans 14 amino acids.

This clone was counted a few times. The V and J genes are TRBV7-3 and TRBJ1-1; D is possibly TRBD1 (6 bases). This CDR3 comprises 13 residues. Trimming took 4 bases from V and 2 from J, leaving 8 bases between them. Germline CDR1 and CDR2: SGHTA and FQGTGA. The chain's CDR3 is CASSSQGNTEAFF. In DNA, the CDR3 is TGTGCCAGCAGCTCACAGGGAAACACTGAAGCTTTCTTT.

The rearrangement uses TRBV7-7 and TRBJ2-2; maybe TRBD2 (5 bases). Trimming took 0 bases from V and 0 from J, leaving 5 bases between them. CDR3 size: 15 residues. Per germline, CDR1 SSHAT and CDR2 FNYEAQ (reference sequence). The CDR3 sequence is CASSLAGTNTGELFF. CDR3 nucleotides: TGTGCCAGCAGCTTAGCCGGGACGAACACCGGGGAGCTGTTTTTT.

This sequence joins TRBV18 and TRBJ1-3; D gene uncertain. CDR1 KGHSH and CDR2 LQKENI come from the germline V gene. The CDR3 totals 14 residues. Trimming took off 6 bases at V and 2 bases at J, with 11 bases between the two ends. CDR3 protein: CASSAGGTGNTIYF. CDR3 bases: TGTGCCAGCTCGGCTGGAGGAACTGGAAACACCATATATTTT.

This clone appeared once. The chain recombines TRBV5-1 with TRBJ2-1, with D perhaps matching TRBD1 (7 bases). The CDR3 is 14 amino acids. V was cut by 1 base and J by 8 bases, with 13 bases left in between. Germline V gene data show CDR1 as SGHRS and CDR2 as YFSETQ. The CDR3 spells CASSLQGGLDEQFF. The CDR3 DNA reads TGCGCCAGCAGCTTGCAGGGGGGTCTGGATGAGCAGTTCTTC.

V gene TRBV7-2 combines with J gene TRBJ1-6, with TRBD1 as a possible D gene (5 bases). Germline assignment: CDR1 SGHTA and CDR2 FQGNSA. Trimming stripped 8 bases from V and 5 bases from J, with 16 bases between. This CDR3 spans 15 amino acids. The CDR3 reads CASRSGTGDNSPLHF. The CDR3 region has the DNA TGTGCCAGCCGATCCGGGACGGGGGATAATTCACCCCTCCACTTT.

The table lists this clone with a count of one. The chain couples TRBV27 to TRBJ2-3; D is unresolved. Per germline, CDR1 MNHEY and CDR2 SMNVEV (reference sequence). The CDR3 is made up of 14 amino acids. V gave up 3 bases and J gave up 2 bases, with 9 bases separating them. The CDR3 sequence is CASSFARNTDTQYF. In nucleotides, the CDR3 is TGTGCCAGCAGTTTCGCGCGGAACACAGATACGCAGTATTTT.

The V and J genes are TRBV2 and TRBJ2-7; the match to TRBD1 covers 12 bases. Germline lookup yields CDR1 SNHLY and CDR2 FYNNEI. The V segment lost 5 bases and the J segment 12 bases; nucleotides outside the gene matches: 11. The CDR3 totals 14 residues. The CDR3 coding sequence is TGTGCCAGCAGTACCGGGACAGGGGGCCTAGATCGGTACTTC. The encoded protein is CASSTGTGGLDRYF.

This clone was observed a few times. This rearrangement joins TRBV18 to TRBJ1-1; no definite D call. Per the germline V gene, CDR1 is KGHSH and CDR2 is LQKENI. The CDR3 sequence is 13 residues long. Deletions cut 4 bases from V and 4 bases from J, with 10 bases between. CDR3 sequence (DNA): TGTGCCAGCTCACGCGGGCACGGCACTGAAGCTTTCTTT. Protein product: CASSRGHGTEAFF.

In its sample, this clone was seen a few times. The chain uses TRBV3-1 (or the pseudogene TRBV3-2) and TRBJ2-2; 10 bases agree with TRBD2. The CDR3 contains 15 residues. V was pared by 8 bases and J by 4 bases, with 7 bases of the junction left unmatched. CDR1 is LGHDT, CDR2 YNNKEL, per germline (reference sequence). The CDR3, as DNA: TGTGCCAGCCAGTTAGCGGGAGGTATCACCGGGGAGCTGTTTTTT. This gives the protein CASQLAGGITGELFF.

V usage is TRBV2 and J usage is TRBJ2-4; D perhaps matches TRBD2 (5 bases). The germline CDR1 and CDR2 sequences are SNHLY and FYNNEI. The V gene lost 6 bases and the J gene lost 7 bases, with 10 bases spanning the gap. This CDR3 is 12 amino acids long. The CDR3 loop is CASRAGVNIQYF. The CDR3 nucleotides are TGTGCCAGCAGGGCCGGGGTGAACATTCAGTACTTC.

This clone was observed a single time. The CDR3 DNA reads TGTGCCAGCAGCAAAAGCGGGAGTGGCACAGATACGCAGTATTTT. Residues: CASSKSGSGTDTQYF. J is TRBJ2-3 and V is TRBV21-1; the table's D call TRBD2 went unverified against the DNA. TRBV21-1 is a pseudogene. The CDR3 has 15 residues.

In this sample, this clone turned up a few times. The J gene is TRBJ1-2, the V gene TRBV13; 8 bases align to TRBD1. V trimming: 3 bases; J trimming: 8 bases; junction bases outside the gene matches: 5. The CDR3 is 13 residues long. Germline CDR1 is PRHDT and CDR2 is FYEKMQ (reference sequence). Written as DNA, the CDR3 is TGTGCCAGCAGCTTGGGACAGGTGGGGGGCTACACCTTC. The encoded protein is CASSLGQVGGYTF.

The chain employs TRBV5-4 and TRBJ1-4; D remains ambiguous. The germline gives CDR1 SGHNT, CDR2 YYREEE (reference sequence). The V end lost 2 bases, the J end lost 5 bases, and 10 bases lay between the germline ends. The CDR3 is made up of 14 amino acids. This chain's CDR3 is CASSFYSSNEKLFF. CDR3 nucleotides: TGTGCCAGCAGCTTCTACAGTTCAAATGAAAAACTGTTTTTT.

This sequence joins TRBV5-6 and TRBJ2-1; TRBD1 agrees at 8 bases. In germline, CDR1 is SGHDT, CDR2 YYEEEE. This CDR3 is 15 amino acids long. Trimming at V came to 2 bases and at J to 2 bases, leaving 3 bases not matched to a gene. CDR3 region: CASSLLTGAYNEQFF. The CDR3 region has the DNA TGTGCCAGCAGCTTACTGACAGGGGCCTACAATGAGCAGTTCTTC.